A single sample is the source of the 27 T cell receptor beta chains below, sequenced in a study of tumor-infiltrating lymphocytes in primary liver carcinoma (dated by TCRdb to 2017 to 2019). Reads for this sample came from an Illumina HiSeq 2500. A constant-region primer and ProtoScript II reverse transcriptase were used to reverse-transcribe TCRbeta-specific cDNA from roughly 0.55 ug total RNA. The TCRbeta libraries were prepared through three rounds of nested multiplex PCR following a slightly modified ARM-PCR procedure. Each of the first two PCR rounds ran for about 10 cycles and used multiplex TRBV1-TRBV30 forward primers together with a Cbeta reverse primer. TCRdb reprocessing: public reads trimmed at Q25 with fastp, clones called with MiXCR, in-frame beta chains kept. A single entry per CDR3 protein holds the most common genes and DNA from its merged rows. The sample table shows more than 100,000 distinct CDR3 sequences, and about 68% are seen once. About a tenth of the sample comes from the top ten.

Total RNA and DNA were co-extracted without cell sorting from roughly 20-30 mg of bulk tissue using the AllPrep DNA/RNA mini kit. Sequencing was carried out using liver tumor tissue from sampling region 1. The cell subset or site label here, explained by the study, means: tumor region T1, superior pole. The receptors were sampled from a woman aged 60-70 years with primary liver carcinoma and hepatitis B virus infection.

In regard to this clonotype: Sequence at one end of the junction differs from germline and may be a read error. This rearrangement joins TRBV7-8 to TRBJ1-1; D gene uncertain. In germline, CDR1 is SGHVS, CDR2 FQNEAQ. The CDR3 totals 15 residues. The CDR3 DNA sequence: TGTGCCAGCAGCTTAGTTCTAGGGTTGAACACTGGAGCTTTCTTT. Translated: CASSLVLGLNTGAFF.

Worth noting for this clonotype: The junction and the germline gene differ at one end; a read error may be behind it. CDR3 sequence: CASSLGSSGRLQYNEQFF. CDR3 DNA sequence: TGTGCCAGTAGCTTAGGTAGTAGCGGTAGACTTCAATACAATGAGCAGTTCTTC. This chain links TRBV11-2 with TRBJ2-1, with TRBD2 as a possible D gene (6 bases). Germline CDR1 SGHAT, CDR2 FQNNGV. CDR3 length: 18 amino acids.

Concerning this clonotype: One base away lies a much larger clone, so this may be a sequencing read error. This chain joins TRBV4-2 and TRBJ2-7; D could derive from TRBD1 or TRBD2 (5 bases each). Germline assignment: CDR1 LGHNA and CDR2 YNFKEQ. The V gene lost 0 bases and the J gene lost 4 bases, with 16 bases spanning the gap. This CDR3 contains 16 residues. The CDR3 DNA reads TGTGCCAGCAGCCAAGAAGGGGCTAGCTGGTCGTACGAGCAGTACTTC. Its protein product is CASSQEGASWSYEQYF.

This clonotype has just one count. The junction differs from germline at one of its ends, possibly a read error. The genes are TRBV7-9 and TRBJ2-7; TRBD2 is a possible D gene (5 bases). The germline CDR1 and CDR2 sequences are SEHNR and FQNEAQ (reference sequence). This CDR3 has 14 amino acids. This CDR3 is CASSSRGKFYEQYF. CDR3 coding DNA: TGTGCTAGCAGCTCTCGGGGAAAGTTCTACGAGCAGTACTTC.

On this clonotype itself: Germline is not matched at one junction end, which may reflect a read error. This rearrangement joins TRBV11-2 to TRBJ2-7, with 10 bases lining up with TRBD2. The CDR3 loop spans 15 amino acids. Germline loops: CDR1 SGHAT, CDR2 FQNNGV. The CDR3 spells CASSGLADIPYDQYF. CDR3 coding DNA: TGTGCCAGCAGCGGACTAGCGGATATCCCCTACGACCAGTACTTC.

This clonotype has a handful of counts. The J gene is TRBJ1-2, the V gene TRBV28; a possible D gene is TRBD1 (6 bases). In germline, CDR1 is MDHEN, CDR2 SYDVKM. The CDR3 loop spans 13 amino acids. Trimming cost V 6 bases and J 4 bases, with 12 bases left between them. In DNA form, the CDR3 reads TGTGCCAGCAGCCCGGGACAAAGCTATGGCTACACCTTC. Translated: CASSPGQSYGYTF.

The DNA for the CDR3 is TGTGCCAGCAGTGTGAGCTACAGGGGTGGCAATGAGCAGTTCTTC. Amino acids: CASSVSYRGGNEQFF. The genes are TRBV6-1 and TRBJ2-1; 7 bases line up with TRBD1. Trimming removed 4 bases from V and 6 bases from J; junction bases left unmatched: 9. Germline CDR1 MNHNS, CDR2 SASEGT. The CDR3 contains 15 residues.

Details on this clonotype: Given the absence of the conserved phenylalanine or tryptophan at the CDR3 end, a read error is likely. The limits of the CDR3 on the DNA are not certain, so only TCRdb's listed CDR3 is given. This sequence joins TRBV11-2 and TRBJ1-2; the D segment call TRBD1 is taken from the table without a DNA check. Germline lookup yields CDR1 SGHAT and CDR2 FQNNGV. The CDR3 is made up of 17 amino acids, end residues included. CDR3 region: CASSLDPIRALRYGCTL.

Turning to this clonotype: Given the absence of the conserved phenylalanine or tryptophan at the CDR3 end, a read error is likely. The rearrangement uses TRBV6-2 or TRBV6-3 and TRBJ2-7, with 8 positions matching TRBD1. The germline gives CDR1 MNHEY, CDR2 SVGEGT. The length of the CDR3 is 15 residues. The CDR3 here is CASTFRQGRNYEQYL. The DNA of the CDR3 is TGCGCCAGCACCTTTCGACAGGGGCGAAACTACGAGCAGTACTTA.

Comment on this clonotype: One end of the junction fails to match germline, which may point to a read error. The rearrangement uses TRBV11-1 and TRBJ2-6; the D call may be TRBD1 or TRBD2 (5 bases each). CDR3 length: 15 amino acids. Germline V gene lookup returns CDR1 SGHAT and CDR2 FQDESV (reference sequence). The CDR3 coding sequence is TGTGCCAGCAGACCCCTGGGGGTAGGGGCCAACGTCCTAACTTTC. It specifies CASRPLGVGANVLTF.

This clonotype came up once. At one boundary the junction diverges from the germline segment, which might be a read error. The gene calls are TRBV11-2 and TRBJ2-3; D is ambiguous. Germline lookup yields CDR1 SGHAT and CDR2 FQNNGV. This CDR3 contains 15 residues. The CDR3: CASSYPRSSTDTQYF. CDR3 coding DNA: TGTGCTAGCAGCTACCCCAGGTCCTCCACAGATACGCAGTATTTT.

This clonotype was found once. The chain has TRBV2 and TRBJ1-1; D unresolved. CDR1 SNHLY and CDR2 FYNNEI come from the germline V gene. This CDR3 is built from 12 residues. V was cut by 6 bases and J by 7 bases, with 12 bases left in between. The CDR3 DNA reads as TGTGCCAGCAGAAGCGGGTCGGTTGAAGCTTTCTTT. Encoded protein: CASRSGSVEAFF.

A word on this clonotype: The CDR3 end shows no conserved phenylalanine or tryptophan, and so a read error is likely. V is TRBV12-3 or TRBV12-4 and J is TRBJ2-3, with 8 bases identical to TRBD2. The CDR3 is made up of 14 amino acids. The ends lost 5 bases at V and 6 bases at J; junction bases unmatched: 7. The CDR3 DNA sequence: TGTGCCAGCAGTCCGACTTGCGGGAGGGATACGCAGTATTGT. It codes for CASSPTCGRDTQYC.

Many counts were recorded for this clonotype. J is TRBJ2-7 and V is TRBV6-1, with D maybe TRBD1 (6 bases). The germline V gene has CDR1 MNHNS and CDR2 SASEGT. V was shortened by 7 bases and J by 0 bases, with 16 bases between the two germline ends. This CDR3 comprises 15 residues. The CDR3 here is CASKIDRMYSYEQYF. The CDR3 region has the DNA TGTGCCAGCAAGATCGACAGGATGTACTCCTACGAGCAGTACTTC.

About this clonotype: This may come from a read error, since a much larger clone is one base off. This chain uses TRBV7-8 with TRBJ2-6; D remains unclear. CDR1 SGHVS and CDR2 FQNEAQ come from the germline V gene. The CDR3 runs 18 residues. CDR3 coding DNA: TGTGCCAGCAGCTGGGTAGGGCTCGACTTTTCTGAGGCCAACGTCCTGACTTTC. Its protein is CASSWVGLDFSEANVLTF. The variable domain in full, completed from reference TRBV7-8 and TRBJ2-6, reads GAGVSQSPRYKVAKRGQDVALRCDPISGHVSLFWYQQALGQGPEFLTYFQNEAQLDKSGLPSDRFFAERPEGSVSTLKIQRTQQEDSAVYLCASSWVGLDFSEANVLTFGAGSRLTVL.

About this clonotype itself: Given a much more abundant clone one base away, this may be a read error. The chain recombines TRBV29-1 with TRBJ2-5; D call uncertain. Trimming pared 2 bases from V and 8 bases from J, leaving 9 bases between. CDR3 size: 11 residues. Per germline, CDR1 SQVTM and CDR2 ANQGSEA. The CDR3 is CSVEQMDTQYF. For the CDR3, the DNA is TGCAGCGTTGAACAGATGGATACCCAGTACTTC.

As regards this clonotype: A read error may explain this, as a much larger clone is one base away. The rearrangement links TRBV5-1 to TRBJ2-2; D is undetermined. Germline CDR1 SGHRS, CDR2 YFSETQ. The CDR3 contains 16 residues. V lost 0 bases, J lost 6 bases, and 15 bases lay in between. The CDR3 region is CASSLGRGQVSGELFF. The CDR3 DNA is TGCGCCAGCAGCTTGGGGCGTGGTCAGGTTTCCGGGGAGCTGTTTTTT.

This chain connects TRBV11-2 to TRBJ1-1; D perhaps matches TRBD1 (5 bases). Germline CDR1 SGHAT, CDR2 FQNNGV. V gave up 7 bases and J gave up 7 bases, with 13 bases separating them. The CDR3 spans 12 residues. This chain's CDR3 is CASNSKQVEAFF. The CDR3 nucleotides read TGTGCCAGCAATTCTAAACAGGTTGAAGCTTTCTTT.

Points on this clonotype: The CDR3 does not end in the conserved phenylalanine or tryptophan, so this is likely a read error. The chain has TRBV11-2 and TRBJ2-7; 7 bases align to TRBD2. The junction had 6 bases not matched to a gene; V was cut back by 7 bases and J by 0 bases. The CDR3 extends over 14 amino acids. Germline CDR1 reads SGHAT; CDR2 reads FQNNGV. The CDR3 DNA is TGTGCCAGCACTCGGCTAGCGGACTCCTACGAGCAGTACCTC. It translates to CASTRLADSYEQYL.

Of note for this clonotype: The conserved final phenylalanine or tryptophan is absent from the CDR3, which likely points to a read error. The V call is TRBV5-1, the J call TRBJ1-1; the match to TRBD1 covers 7 bases. CDR3 length equals 14 residues. Germline CDR1 is SGHRS and CDR2 is YFSETQ. CDR3: CASSLGTANTEAFL. The CDR3 DNA reads TGCGCCAGCAGCCTAGGGACAGCGAACACCGAAGCTTTCTTA.

This clonotype was seen at least ten times. V and J are TRBV4-1 and TRBJ2-1, with 8 bases matching TRBD2. CDR1 is MGHRA and CDR2 is YSYEKL in the germline V gene. CDR3 length equals 16 residues. With V trimmed by 0 bases and J by 5 bases, 6 bases remained unmatched. CDR3 protein: CASSQEGRAGDNEQFF. In nucleotides, the CDR3 is TGCGCCAGCAGCCAAGAAGGGCGAGCGGGGGACAATGAGCAGTTCTTC.

On this clonotype itself: Germline is not matched at one junction end, which may reflect a read error. This chain links TRBV11-2 with TRBJ1-2; TRBD1 matches 9 bases. The germline V gene has CDR1 SGHAT and CDR2 FQNNGV. CDR3 length: 15 residues. The CDR3 DNA reads TGTGCCAGCAGCTCACAGGGGGCCTATGGCTATGCCTACACCTTC. Translating gives CASSSQGAYGYAYTF.

This rearrangement joins TRBV28 to TRBJ1-3, with D possibly being TRBD1 (5 bases). Germline V gene lookup returns CDR1 MDHEN and CDR2 SYDVKM. V gave up 3 bases and J gave up 9 bases, with 18 bases separating them. This CDR3 has 15 amino acids. CDR3 residues: CASSLSGALVSTIYF. The CDR3 coding sequence is TGTGCCAGCAGTTTGAGCGGGGCCCTTGTTTCCACCATATATTTT.

Comments on this clonotype: One end of the junction is discordant with germline, which a read error may explain. This rearrangement joins TRBV11-2 to TRBJ2-5; the match to TRBD2 covers 9 bases. The CDR3 extends over 16 amino acids. In germline, CDR1 is SGHAT, CDR2 FQNNGV. The CDR3 loop reads CVSNYSRGSGRETQYF. The CDR3, as DNA: TGTGTCAGCAACTACTCCCGTGGTAGCGGGAGAGAGACCCAGTACTTT. Combining the CDR3 with reference TRBV11-2 and TRBJ2-5 gives the whole variable domain EAGVAQSPRYKIIEKRQSVAFWCNPISGHATLYWYQQILGQGPKLLIQFQNNGVVDDSQLPKDRFSAERLKGVDSTLKIQPAKLEDSAVYLCVSNYSRGSGRETQYFGPGTRLLVL.

CDR3 coding DNA: TGTGCCTGGAGTGGGAACTACGCTGCTAGCAATCAGCCCCAGCATTTT. Translating it yields CAWSGNYAASNQPQHF. The J gene is TRBJ1-5, the V gene TRBV30; D unclear. The CDR3 runs 16 residues. Germline V gives CDR1 GTSNPN, CDR2 SVGIG (reference sequence). Trimming stripped 1 base from V and 0 bases from J, with 13 bases between.

As for this clonotype: A junction boundary mismatches the germline segment, possibly from a read error. The V call is TRBV11-2, the J call TRBJ2-1, with D possibly matching TRBD2 (7 bases). Germline-derived CDR1 and CDR2 are SGHAT and FQNNGV. This CDR3 has 15 residues. CDR3 sequence reads: CASSLGGTNGNEQFF. As DNA, the CDR3 is TGTGCCAGTAGCTTAGGGGGGACTAACGGAAATGAGCAGTTCTTC.

This clonotype has only a few counts. A much larger clone differs from this one at a single base, so this may be a read error. The chain recombines TRBV5-4 with TRBJ2-7, with 7 bases fitting TRBD2. V shed 4 bases, J shed 6 bases, and the junction held 7 bases outside the gene matches. The germline V gene encodes CDR1 SGHNT and CDR2 YYREEE (reference sequence). The length of the CDR3 is 13 residues. The DNA of the CDR3 is TGTGCCAGCAGCCGAGCCACGGGAGGCGAGCAGTACTTC. Its protein product is CASSRATGGEQYF.